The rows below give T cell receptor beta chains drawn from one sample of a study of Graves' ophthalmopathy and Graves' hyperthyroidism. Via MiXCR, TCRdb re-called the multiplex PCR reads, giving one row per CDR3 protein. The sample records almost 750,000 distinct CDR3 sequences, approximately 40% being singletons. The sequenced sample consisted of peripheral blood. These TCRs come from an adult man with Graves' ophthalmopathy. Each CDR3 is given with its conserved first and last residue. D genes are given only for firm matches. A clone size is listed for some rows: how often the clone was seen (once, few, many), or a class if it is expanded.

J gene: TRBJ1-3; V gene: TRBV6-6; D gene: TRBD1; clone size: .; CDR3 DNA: TGTGCGTTAGGGGGGACAGGGATGGACACCATATATTTT; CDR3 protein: CALGGTGMDTIYF
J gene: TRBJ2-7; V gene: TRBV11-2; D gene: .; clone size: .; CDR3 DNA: TGTGCCTGGAGTCCAACGTCGGCCTACGAGCAGTACTTC; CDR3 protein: CAWSPTSAYEQYF
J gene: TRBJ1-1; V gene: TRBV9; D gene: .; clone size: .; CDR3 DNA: TGTGCCAGCAGCGTAGAAGAGAACACTGAAGCTTTCTTT; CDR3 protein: CASSVEENTEAFF
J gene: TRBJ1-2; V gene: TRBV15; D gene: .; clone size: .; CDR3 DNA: TGTGCCACCAGCAACGGCGCCGGCTACTATGGCTACACCTTC; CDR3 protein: CATSNGAGYYGYTF
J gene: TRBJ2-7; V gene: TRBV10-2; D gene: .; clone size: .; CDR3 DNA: TGCGCCAACAGCTTAGAGGGTCGACACGAGCAGTACTTC; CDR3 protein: CANSLEGRHEQYF
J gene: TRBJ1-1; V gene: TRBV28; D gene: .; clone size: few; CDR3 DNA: TGTGCCAGCAGTTTAACCCGGACTGAAGCTTTCTTT; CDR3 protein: CASSLTRTEAFF
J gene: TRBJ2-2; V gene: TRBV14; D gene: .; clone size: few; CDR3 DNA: TGTGCCAGCAGCCAAGTCTGGGGAGGAGACACCGGGGAGCTGTTTTTT; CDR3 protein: CASSQVWGGDTGELFF
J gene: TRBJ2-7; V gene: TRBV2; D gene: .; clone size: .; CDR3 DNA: TGTGCCAGCTCACCCTCCCAGGAATACGAGCAGTACTTC; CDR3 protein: CASSPSQEYEQYF
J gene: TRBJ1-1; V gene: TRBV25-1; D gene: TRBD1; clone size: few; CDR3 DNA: TGTGCCAGCAGTTTTTCAGGGGGCAAAGGGAACACTGAAGCTTTCTTT; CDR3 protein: CASSFSGGKGNTEAFF
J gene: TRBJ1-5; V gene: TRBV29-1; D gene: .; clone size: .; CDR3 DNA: TGCAGCGCTATGGGACGAGTCAATCAGCCCCAGCATTTT; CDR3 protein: CSAMGRVNQPQHF
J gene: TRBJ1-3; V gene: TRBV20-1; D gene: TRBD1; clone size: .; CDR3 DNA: TGCAGTGCTCTTGGGACAGACTCTGGAAACACCATATATTTT; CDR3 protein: CSALGTDSGNTIYF
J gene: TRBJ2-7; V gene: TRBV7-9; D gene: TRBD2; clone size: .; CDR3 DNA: TGTGCCAGCAGCTCCGCTAGCGGGAGGGCAGGGTACGAGCAGTACTTC; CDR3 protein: CASSSASGRAGYEQYF
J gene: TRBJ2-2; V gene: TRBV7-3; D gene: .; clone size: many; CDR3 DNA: TGTGCCAGCAGTCACAAGGCGGCGGGGGAGCTGTTTTTT; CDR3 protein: CASSHKAAGELFF
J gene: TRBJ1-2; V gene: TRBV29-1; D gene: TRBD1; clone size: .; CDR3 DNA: TGCAGCGTGAGAGGACAGGGCCAGAACTATGGCTACACCTTC; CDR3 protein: CSVRGQGQNYGYTF
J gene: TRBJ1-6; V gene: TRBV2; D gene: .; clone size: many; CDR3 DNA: TGTGCCAGCAGTGGAGGGACTAATTCACCCCTCCACTTT; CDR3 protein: CASSGGTNSPLHF
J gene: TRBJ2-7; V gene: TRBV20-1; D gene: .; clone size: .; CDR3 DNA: TGCAGTGCTAGCGGGGGAAGGGAGCAGTACTTC; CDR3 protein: CSASGGREQYF
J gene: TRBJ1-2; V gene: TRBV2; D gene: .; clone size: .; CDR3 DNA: TGTGCCAGCAGTGAAAAGGGGGTGGGTTTTGGTGGCTACACCTTC; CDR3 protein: CASSEKGVGFGGYTF
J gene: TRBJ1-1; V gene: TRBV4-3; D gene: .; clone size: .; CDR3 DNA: TGCGCCAGCAGCCAAGATCGCAGGGGCACTGAAGCTTTCTTT; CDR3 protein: CASSQDRRGTEAFF
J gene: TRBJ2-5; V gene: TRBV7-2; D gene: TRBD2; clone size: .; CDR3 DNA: TGTGCCAGCAGCATTATAGCGGGGGTCCAAGAGACCCAGTACTTC; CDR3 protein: CASSIIAGVQETQYF
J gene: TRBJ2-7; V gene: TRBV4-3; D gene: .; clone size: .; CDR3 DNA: TGCGCCAGCAGCCAAGAGTCCGGGACGCCCTACTCCTACGAGCAGTACTTC; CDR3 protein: CASSQESGTPYSYEQYF
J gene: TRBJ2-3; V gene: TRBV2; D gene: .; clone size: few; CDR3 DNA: TGTGCCAGCAGCTTAGATTCGCCGTCCACAGATACGCAGTATTTT; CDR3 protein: CASSLDSPSTDTQYF
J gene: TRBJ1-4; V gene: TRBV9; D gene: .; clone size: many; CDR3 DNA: TGTGCCAGCATACTCAGAGAAAAACTGTTTTTT; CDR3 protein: CASILREKLFF
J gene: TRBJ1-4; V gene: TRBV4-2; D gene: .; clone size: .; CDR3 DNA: TGTGCCAGCAGCCAAGGGGCGGCAACAATGGGAAAACTGTTTTTT; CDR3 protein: CASSQGAATMGKLFF
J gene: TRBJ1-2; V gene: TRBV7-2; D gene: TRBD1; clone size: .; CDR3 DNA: TGTGCCAGCAGCTTAGACGGGACAGGGGCATATGGCTACACCTTC; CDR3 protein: CASSLDGTGAYGYTF
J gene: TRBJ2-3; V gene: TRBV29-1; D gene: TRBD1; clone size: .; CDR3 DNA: TGCAGCGGTGGACAGGCTAGCACAGATACGCAGTATTTT; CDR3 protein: CSGGQASTDTQYF
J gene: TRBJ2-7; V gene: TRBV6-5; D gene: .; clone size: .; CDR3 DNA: TGTGCCAGCAGTAAAAACTACGAGCAGTACTTC; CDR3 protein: CASSKNYEQYF
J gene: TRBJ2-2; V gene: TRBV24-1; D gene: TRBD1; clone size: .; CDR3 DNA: TGTGCCAGCAGTACCTCAGGGACAGGAAGGGCCGGGGAGCTGTTTTTT; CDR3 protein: CASSTSGTGRAGELFF
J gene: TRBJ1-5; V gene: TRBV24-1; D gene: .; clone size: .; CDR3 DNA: TGTGCCACCAGTGACCCAGCGGGGGGAACATACGAGCATTTT; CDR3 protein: CATSDPAGGTYEHF
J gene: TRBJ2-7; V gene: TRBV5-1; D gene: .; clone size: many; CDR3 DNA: TGCGCCAGCAGACTAGCCGGGACAACAAACTACGAGCAGTACTTC; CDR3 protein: CASRLAGTTNYEQYF
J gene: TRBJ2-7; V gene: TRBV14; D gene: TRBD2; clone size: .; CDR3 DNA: TGTGCCAGCAGCCAAGATTACCCGCTAGCGGGGGGGGGAGAGCAGTACTTC; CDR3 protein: CASSQDYPLAGGGEQYF
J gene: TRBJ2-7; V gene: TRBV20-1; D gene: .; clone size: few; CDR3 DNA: TGCAGTGCTAGATCTACTACAACCTACGAGCAGTACTTC; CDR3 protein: CSARSTTTYEQYF
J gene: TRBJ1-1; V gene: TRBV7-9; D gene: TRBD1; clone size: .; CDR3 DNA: TGTGCCAGCAGTGTTCGGCCGAGACGGGACAGGGCTGGCGCTGAAGCTTTCTTT; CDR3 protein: CASSVRPRRDRAGAEAFF
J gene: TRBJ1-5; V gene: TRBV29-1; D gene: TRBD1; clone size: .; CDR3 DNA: TGCAGCAGGGACAGGCACAATCAGCCCCAGCATTTT; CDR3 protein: CSRDRHNQPQHF
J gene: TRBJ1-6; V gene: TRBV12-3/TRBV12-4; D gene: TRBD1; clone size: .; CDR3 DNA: TGTGCCAGCAGCTTAGGGACAGGGGGTATGTCACCCCTCCACTTT; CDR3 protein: CASSLGTGGMSPLHF
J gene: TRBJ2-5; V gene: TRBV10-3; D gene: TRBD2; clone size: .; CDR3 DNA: TGTGCCAGCAGCTTAGGGTCGGGACTAGCGGGAGGTATCCAAGAGACCCAGTACTTC; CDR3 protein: CASSLGSGLAGGIQETQYF
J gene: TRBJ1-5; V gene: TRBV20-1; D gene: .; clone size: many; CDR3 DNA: TGCAGTGCCCAACAGGGAGGCAATCAGCCCCAGCATTTT; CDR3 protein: CSAQQGGNQPQHF
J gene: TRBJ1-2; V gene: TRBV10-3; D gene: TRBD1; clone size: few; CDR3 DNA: TGTGCCAGCAGTGTTAGGGGGCTCGCTGGCTACACCTTC; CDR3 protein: CASSVRGLAGYTF
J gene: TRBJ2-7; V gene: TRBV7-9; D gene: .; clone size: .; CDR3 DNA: TGTGCCAGCAGCTTGGGACCGGATCGGGAGCAGTACTTC; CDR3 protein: CASSLGPDREQYF
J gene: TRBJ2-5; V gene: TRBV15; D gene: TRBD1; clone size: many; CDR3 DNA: TGTGCCACCAGCCAGACAGGGGTCCAATTGTATCGGACCCAGTACTTC; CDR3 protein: CATSQTGVQLYRTQYF
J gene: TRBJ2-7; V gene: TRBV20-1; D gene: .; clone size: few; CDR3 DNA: TGCAGTGCTAGTATACAGGAACCGGGGCAGTACTTC; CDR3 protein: CSASIQEPGQYF
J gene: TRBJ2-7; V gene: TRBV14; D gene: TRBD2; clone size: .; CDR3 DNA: TGTGCCAGCAGCGCGGGACTAGAATCCTACGAGCAGTACTTC; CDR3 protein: CASSAGLESYEQYF
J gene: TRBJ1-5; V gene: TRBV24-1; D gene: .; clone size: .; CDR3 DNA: TGTGCCAGCGCGGACGAGGGGAATCAGCCCCAGCATTTT; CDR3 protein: CASADEGNQPQHF